This entry describes one T cell receptor (gamma chain). It has no known antigen specificity. This sequence is one base from a far larger clone and is likely a read error. This entry comes from a study of Vγ9Vδ2 T cells in congenital toxoplasmosis (dated by TCRdb to 2020 to 2023). About the full investigation: The diagnosis of congenital toxoplasmosis relied on IgG, IgM and IgA serology, Western blot and an in-house interferon-gamma release assay. Sequencing of the repertoires was done on samples from infants at two time points: 2 months after birth and 1 year of age. This study compared the CDR3 repertoires of the gamma and delta chains in sorted blood gammadelta T cells from congenitally T. gondii-infected infants versus uninfected infants. TCR sequencing covered roughly five infected and some 10 uninfected infants at 2 months, plus 3 infected and 4 uninfected infants at 1 year. General findings and caveats noted by the study authors: Repertoire differences between infected and uninfected infants were less clear at 1 year of age than at 2 months. At 2 months, infected infants appeared to have fewer N additions in TRGV9 and TRDV2 CDR3s than uninfected infants, particularly in TRDV2-TRDJ1 sequences. A public TRGV9 clonotype was highly prevalent in both infected and uninfected infants. Two months was the earliest age with enough suitable sample material for TCR repertoire analysis, so newborn repertoires were not sequenced. Among 2-month-old infants, germline-encoded fetal-type TRDV2 CDR3 sequences seemed to show up more often in infected than in uninfected infants, which suggests an in utero expansion footprint.

As encoded in the germline V gene, CDR1 is EGSTGY while CDR2 is YDSYTSSV. V ends up 5 bases short and J 4 bases short, with an unmatched junction base count of 5. Counted from cysteine to phenylalanine, this CDR3 has 12 amino acids. Here the CDR3 DNA is all that survives: 36 bases in frame from base 1. The same treatment, using spiramycin and/or pyrimethamine plus sulfadiazine plus folinic acid, was given to mothers of both infected and uninfected infants. All infants, infected and uninfected, were born by term delivery after more than 37 weeks of gestation. Around 950 uL of blood was processed into PBMCs by Lymphoprep gradient centrifugation, then cryopreserved in liquid nitrogen and shipped to Belgium. Thawed PBMCs were labeled with Zombie NIR viability dye and stained with CD3, TCR gammadelta, Vgamma9 and Vdelta2 antibodies. CD3+ TCRgammadelta+ T cells were sorted on a FACSAria III with a mean purity of about 98%. The RNeasy Micro Kit was used to isolate RNA from around 10,000 sorted gammadelta T cells per sample. Infants were born to mothers enrolled with primary T. gondii infection during pregnancy. Peripheral blood was collected from the infants at an outpatient microbiology and virology center in Pavia, Italy.

Using SuperScript II, cDNA was generated through template-switch reverse transcription, with TRGC- and TRDC-specific primers combined in a single tube. The TRGC primer was designed for binding to both the TRGC1 and TRGC2 constant genes. The KAPA Real-Time Library Amplification Kit was used to amplify TRG and TRD, and AMPure XP beads were used for purification between steps. Index PCR with the Nextera XT Index Kit was used to add Illumina sequencing adapters. Sequencing of TRG and TRD amplicons was performed on an Illumina MiSeq with the V2 300 kit, and 150 bp paired-end reads were generated. The study's processing was this. Before further analysis, read quality was checked using FastQC version 0.11.8. Reads were aligned against the TRG or TRD reference genes from GenBank, and CDR3 sequences were constructed using MiXCR version 3.0.3. Default MiXCR settings were used, apart from assembling TRDD gene segments from 3 instead of 5 consecutive nucleotides. N additions, CDR3 length, J segment length and clonotype sharing between samples were all calculated using VDJtools version 1.2.1. CDR3 sequences that were out of frame or contained stop codons were removed from the analysis. Infant repertoires were assessed for overlap with previously published fetal, cord blood and adult blood Vgamma9Vdelta2 repertoires. TCRdb reanalyzed the public reads with the CATT caller, and identical DNA sequences were merged afterwards. The V and J calls shown here were made by TCRdb, not taken from the authors' results. The sample table holds 150 or so gamma-chain clones, of which less than 50% were seen once. The ten largest account for more than 90% of the sample.

The clonotype originates from a child younger than 10 born to a mother with Toxoplasma gondii infection during pregnancy, either congenitally infected or uninfected (not recorded which). The receptor chain draws on TRGV4 and TRGJ1 or TRGJ2. Sequencing was performed on gamma-delta T cells from blood. The DNA is TGTGCCACCTGGGGTCCATATTATAAGAAACTCTTT. Protein translation: CATWGPYYKKLF.